This T cell receptor (beta chain) was identified in a study of shared clonotypes between healthy human individuals (dated by TCRdb to about 2020). A note on the overall study: Two women and a few men aged 18 to 49 years were included in the cohort. To increase sequencing depth and limit assay-specific biases, different laboratories used diverse techniques to prepare libraries and sequence TCR repertoires. Each donor's leukapheresis produced roughly between roughly 0.85 and 9.5 billion PBMCs. For each donor, three plates each were used for CD4 naive and CD4 memory, two plates were used for CD8 naive, and one plate was used for CD8 memory. The study deeply sequenced blood TCR repertoires of five healthy adults to estimate repertoire size and the extent of clonotype sharing between individuals.

Reading from cysteine to phenylalanine, the CDR3 counts 13 amino acids. The retained sequence is limited to the CDR3, 39 bases, with the frame set at the first base. The germline V gene gives CDR1 as MGHRA and CDR2 as YSYEKL. The germline ends are 11 bases apart after V is trimmed by 6 bases and J by 6 bases. CD8 naive samples were obtained by positive selection for CCR7 among CD45RO-negative cells, yielding a CD45RA+CCR7+ population from which TemRA cells were excluded. Healthy HIV-negative adults with no recently reported acute infections or vaccinations were included as donors. Only Caucasian adults living in Nashville, Tennessee, USA were represented among the donors. Blood was obtained by leukapheresis, after which PBMCs were separated by Ficoll-Histopaque density gradient centrifugation and cryopreserved in liquid nitrogen vapor phase. Analytical flow cytometry was used to check the purity and quantity of each magnetically sorted T cell population. Genomic DNA was isolated from each sorted fraction and quantified by UV absorbance on a Nanodrop 2000c.

Using the deep immunoSEQ assay, multiplex PCR amplified TCR CDR3 regions from genomic DNA. Genomic DNA extracted from each cell subset was distributed evenly over all wells of several immunoSEQ 96-well plates, and each plate served as one replicate. For sorted subsets, approximately 0.2 ug of genomic DNA, equivalent to 25,000 to 35,000 T cell genomes, went into each replicate PCR. The purified libraries were quantified using a Qubit 3.0 fluorometer, sized with a Bioanalyzer 2100, and then quantified again using the KAPA Library Quantification kit. Every immunoSEQ 96-well plate was sequenced on a separate single-read 150-cycle Illumina NextSeq 550 flow cell. Per the original workflow: Because only junctional sequences without quality scores were contained in the immunoSEQ output, filtering matching that applied to full-length reads could not be performed. To assign V/J genes and CDR3, sequences were annotated against IMGT germline references using PyIR, a Python wrapper for IgBLAST v1.9. Reads were filtered out if the reads had weak V/J assignments (E-value above 1e-6), no CDR3, stop codons, out-of-frame junctions, or ambiguous translated residues. A V3J clonotype was defined by an identical inferred V gene, J gene, and CDR3 amino acid sequence. To compute the percentage overlap between repertoires, the number of shared unique clonotypes was divided by the size of the smaller repertoire. RTK rarefaction, the Chao1 estimator, and Recon v2.1 estimates of unobserved clonotypes were used to assess repertoire richness. For all TCRbeta clonotypes obtained by the gDNA method from a few donors, generation probabilities were computed with OLGA. Here the immuneACCESS table is served through TCRdb, limited to in-frame sequences with V and J called. Missing clones are a known gap in these copies; in checked studies unresolved V genes cover under half, and the rest lacks a known reason. The V and J calls and clone size come from that table; D and trimming were worked out from the DNA. This sample comprises 1.5 million to 2.5 million clones, less than 95% of them detected only once. The ten most abundant clones make up 0.9% to 1.5% of the sample.

Worth noting for this clone: Its antigen remains unidentified. Base qualities are not at hand, and no much larger clone is one base apart.

Broader findings and caveats from the paper: Because the study included only a small number of donors, the genetic and exposure-history diversity represented was limited. Sharing across several donors was observed for approximately 5% of naive CD4, over 3% of naive CD8, about 2.3% of memory CD4, and about 0.4% of memory CD8 clonotypes. Estimated clonotype richness was generally larger for naive than for memory subsets. Sampling was limited to blood, and TCR repertoires in tissue likely differ from TCR repertoires in blood. Compared with non-shared clonotypes, the clonotypes found in all four sorted-subset donors had higher generation probabilities. Even with the large sequencing depth, rarefaction of the sorted-subset datasets indicated that sequencing was incomplete. Pairwise subsampling indicated that sequencing depth was expected to affect the degree of clonotype sharing among donors.

This TCR was sampled from a man between 18 and 35 years old in good health. Sequenced: naive CD8+ T cells sorted from blood. The intended sense of this specimen's cell subset or site label: CD45RA+CCR7+. This receptor chain uses TRBV4-1 and TRBJ2-2, with the D gene call left open. The sequence in DNA is TGCGCCAGCAGTCCGAACGAATCCGGGGAGCTGTTTTTT. This is translated as CASSPNESGELFF.